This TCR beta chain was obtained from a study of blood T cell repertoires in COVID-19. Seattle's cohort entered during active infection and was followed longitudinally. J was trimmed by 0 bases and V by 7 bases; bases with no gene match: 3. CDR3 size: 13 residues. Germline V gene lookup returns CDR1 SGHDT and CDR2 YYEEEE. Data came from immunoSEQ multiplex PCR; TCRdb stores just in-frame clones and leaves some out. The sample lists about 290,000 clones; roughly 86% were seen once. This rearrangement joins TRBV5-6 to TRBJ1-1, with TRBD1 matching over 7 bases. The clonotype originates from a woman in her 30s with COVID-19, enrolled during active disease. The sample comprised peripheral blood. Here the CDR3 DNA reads TGTGCCAGCCGGGACAGCATGAACACTGAAGCTTTCTTT. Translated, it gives CASRDSMNTEAFF.